The T cell receptor beta chain under discussion was sequenced for a study of blood T cell repertoires in COVID-19. Study at large: The samples span acute and convalescent COVID-19 from the United States, Italy and Spain.

V was cut by 0 bases and J by 5 bases, with 5 bases left in between. CDR3 size: 13 residues. Per germline, CDR1 WNHNN and CDR2 SYGVQD (reference sequence). As handled by the study authors: Estimation of nucleated cell counts relied on the amplification of reference gene primers. TCRdb's copy holds only in-frame clones and misses some; the assay was immunoSEQ multiplex PCR. The D gene and trimming were derived from the DNA, and the V and J assignments and clone size from that table. This repertoire shows about 120,000 clones, over 65% found once; its top ten account for about 4.1%. The TCR sequence derives from a woman older than 75 with acute or convalescent COVID-19. This sequence joins TRBV10-1 and TRBJ1-5; D is uncertain. Specimen: peripheral blood. Here the CDR3 reads CASSESTDQPQHF. The CDR3 region has the DNA TGCGCCAGCAGTGAGTCCACAGATCAGCCCCAGCATTTT.